This TCR beta chain was identified during a study of PD-1 blockade in classical Hodgkin lymphoma. As to this clone: The antigen is unknown.

V trimming: 0 bases; J trimming: 0 bases; junction bases outside the gene matches: 2. In germline, CDR1 is SGHRS, CDR2 YFSETQ. The CDR3 length is 15 residues. Study-wide results and caveats: Those starting nivolumab under 1 year post-ASCT were excluded. While CD8+ TCR diversity did not rise significantly by C4D1, CD4+ TCR diversity did.

Every patient experienced relapse after autologous stem cell transplantation, and brentuximab vedotin exposure varied. Repertoires were generated with immunoSEQ multiplex PCR, while TCRdb's copy carries only in-frame clones and drops some. The sample includes under 95,000 clones, approximately 94% of them seen just once. The source material was peripheral blood mononuclear cells (PBMCs), sampled at baseline. The sequence came from a human donor with classical Hodgkin lymphoma. The chain uses TRBV5-1 and TRBJ1-2, with 7 bases lining up with TRBD1. CDR3 DNA sequence: TGCGCCAGCAGCTTGGGGGGGACAGCTAACTATGGCTACACCTTC. Its protein is CASSLGGTANYGYTF.